This TCR beta chain was sequenced in a study of T-cell memory formation after mild COVID-19. Study-level background: Largely, TCR clusters stayed within a single donor.

As regards this clonotype: The antigen remains unidentified.

Sample barcodes and UMIs were carried by the TCR alpha and TCR beta cDNA libraries that 5'RACE generated with constant-segment primers. TCRdb analysed the 5' RACE reads with MiXCR anew, one entry per CDR3 protein. The sample carries fewer than 450,000 distinct CDR3 sequences, roughly 26% recorded once. Study conclusions and caveats: Clones shrinking from day 15 to 85 showed even CD4/CD8 mixes; later expanders tilted CD4+.

Germline CDR1 and CDR2: SQVTM and ANQGSEA. The CDR3 loop spans 13 amino acids. Between the trimmed V and J ends, which lost 6 bases and 6 bases, there was a span of 17 bases. The sequence was collected from an adult woman who had mild COVID-19 (a few samples of this study predate the infection). Cell type and time point are not known. The specimen was PBMCs or a T cell subset sorted from them (not recorded which). The chain combines TRBV29-1 with TRBJ1-2; D uncertain. CDR3 nucleotides: TGCAGCGTGCCGGGTCGGACTTTCGATGGCTACACCTTC. Residues: CSVPGRTFDGYTF.